The following is a T cell receptor beta chain sequence with its context. Its antigen is not known. The data belong to a study of T cell responses to AZD1222 COVID-19 vaccine. Whole-study context: Investigators merged groups given second doses at roughly 4 or roughly 12 weeks.

Whole-study results and caveats: Mapped onto spike, vaccine-associated CD4 TCRs spanned it and were dominant at 160-218 and 743-854. Clonal diversity was possibly underestimated; the donors were predominantly white British and more often female. Two AZD1222 administrations were followed by greater Spike-specific TCR breadth and depth.

V gave up 0 bases and J gave up 2 bases, with 8 bases separating them. CDR1 and CDR2 from the germline V gene are LNHNV and YYDKDF (reference sequence). The CDR3 runs to 14 residues. Sequencing was performed with immunoSEQ multiplex PCR; in TCRdb, only in-frame clones are kept and a portion is missing. The sample holds some 94,000 clones; roughly nine tenths are singletons and the top ten take 2.9%. The chain has TRBV15 and TRBJ2-7, with D maybe TRBD1 (6 bases). The receptor comes from an adult in good health. The sequencing here drew on peripheral blood, taken on day 0 of AZD1222 vaccination. The CDR3 loop reads CATSRDRGTYEQYF. The DNA for the CDR3 is TGTGCCACCAGCAGAGACAGGGGAACCTACGAGCAGTACTTC.